Reported below is one T cell receptor (beta chain). Primers: 60 Vbeta forward and 13 Jbeta reverse. Some clones are missing from TCRdb's copy, which holds only in-frame ones; the method was immunoSEQ multiplex PCR. Of 74,000 or so clones in the sample, just over 75% are singletons; the top ten hold approximately 3.2%. The CDR3 sequence is 14 residues long. Per the germline V gene, CDR1 is KGHSH and CDR2 is LQKENI. J gave up 8 bases and V 0 bases, and 3 bases lay outside the gene matches. This entry is derived from a study of cytomegalovirus exposure and HLA in healthy donors. Study details: Researchers previously reported finding 117 million unique TCR beta sequences from around 200 million T cells.

V gene TRBV18 combines with J gene TRBJ2-1; 8 nucleotides align to TRBD2. The sequence was obtained from a man in his forties or fifties in good health and CMV-seropositive. The sequenced sample consisted of PBMCs. In DNA, the CDR3 is TGTGCCAGCTCACCACCGGGACTAGTCTATGAGCAGTTCTTC. It translates to CASSPPGLVYEQFF.